This record concerns one T cell receptor (beta chain) sequence. The data originate from a study of blood T cell repertoires in COVID-19. Overall study: Acute-phase and convalescent COVID-19 samples originated in the United States, Italy and Spain. In each case, the material was cDNA or gDNA derived from T cells, B-cell-depleted T cells, or PBMCs.

This CDR3 is built from 17 residues. Germline lookup yields CDR1 LGHNT and CDR2 FRNRAP. V shed 4 bases and J shed 3 bases, with 18 bases lying between them. How the authors handled the data: The assay estimated nucleated cells by amplifying reference gene primers. Measured with immunoSEQ multiplex PCR; TCRdb has only the in-frame clones, and not every one. D and trimming were read from the DNA, whereas the V and J calls and clone size are those reported in that table. The sample includes about 150,000 clones, about 80% of them seen just once. The V and J genes are TRBV12-5 and TRBJ2-2; D may be TRBD1 (6 bases). Sequences were obtained from peripheral blood. This sequence was found in a woman in her fifties or sixties with acute or convalescent COVID-19. CDR3 DNA: TGTGCTAGTGGTTCCCCCTCCTTCGCAGGGGACACCGGGGAGCTGTTTTTT. This sequence encodes CASGSPSFAGDTGELFF.